A single T cell receptor (beta chain) is shown here with its context. The antigen remains undetermined. Trimming left V 8 bases short and J 1 base short, with 12 bases between. The germline gives CDR1 MNHNY, CDR2 SVGAGI (reference sequence). This CDR3 comprises 14 residues. Primers: 60 Vbeta forward and 13 Jbeta reverse. Clones were sequenced by immunoSEQ multiplex PCR, and TCRdb holds only the in-frame ones, with some missing. The table has more than 90,000 clones, roughly two thirds seen once. These data are taken from a study of cytomegalovirus exposure and HLA in healthy donors. Study context: There were 85 million or so unique TCRs (from HLA-typed donors) in an early data release. Study observations and caveats: Researchers left out some V segments, among them TRBV6-2 and TRBV6-3, as indistinguishable.

The receptor comes from a woman in her 30s in good health and CMV-seronegative. The chain couples TRBV6-6 to TRBJ1-3; D gene uncertain. The sample comprised PBMCs. CDR3 in amino acids: CASAEVTSGNTIYF. CDR3 bases: TGTGCCAGCGCGGAGGTGACGTCTGGAAACACCATATATTTT.